This TCR beta chain was recorded in a study of Graves' ophthalmopathy and Graves' hyperthyroidism. Trimming at V came to 2 bases and at J to 1 base, leaving 3 bases not matched to a gene. This CDR3 is 14 amino acids long. In germline, CDR1 is DFQATT, CDR2 SNEGSKA (reference sequence). Note on this clonotype: Its antigen is as yet unknown.

General study results and limits: Blood samples also showed most expanded thyroid clonotypes exceeding 0.001 frequency.

Ophthalmopathy donors showed moderate-to-severe activity, CAS ≥3, NOSPECS ≥4 and a duration under 3 months. Sampling 10 ml of fresh peripheral blood provided the PBMCs. TCR beta CDR3 regions were amplified from RNA transcripts. First-round RT-PCR with HTBI primers preceded a second-round multiplex PCR. Each CDR3 protein is one row after TCRdb ran MiXCR on the multiplex PCR reads. The sample holds 650,000 to 900,000 distinct CDR3 sequences, 40% seen once. The TCR originated in an adult man with Graves' ophthalmopathy. Sequenced sample: peripheral blood. The V gene is TRBV20-1, the J gene TRBJ1-1; 8 nucleotides match TRBD1. CDR3 protein: CSARQGAPNTEAFF. The CDR3, as DNA: TGCAGTGCTAGACAGGGGGCGCCGAACACTGAAGCTTTCTTT.